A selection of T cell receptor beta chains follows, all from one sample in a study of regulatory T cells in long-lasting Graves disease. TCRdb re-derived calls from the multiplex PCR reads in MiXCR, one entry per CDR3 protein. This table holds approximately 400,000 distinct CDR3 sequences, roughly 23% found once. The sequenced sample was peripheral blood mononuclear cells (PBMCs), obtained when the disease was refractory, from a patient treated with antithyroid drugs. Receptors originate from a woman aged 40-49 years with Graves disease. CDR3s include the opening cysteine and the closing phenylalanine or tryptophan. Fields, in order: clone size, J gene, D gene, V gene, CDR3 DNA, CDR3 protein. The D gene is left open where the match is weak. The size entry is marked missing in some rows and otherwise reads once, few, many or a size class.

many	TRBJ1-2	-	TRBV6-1	TGTGCCAGCAGTGCGGGAACGAACTATGGCTACACCTTC	CASSAGTNYGYTF
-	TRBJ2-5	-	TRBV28	TGTGCCAGCAGCCCCCCCAACCGGGACACACGCGGGGAGACCCAGTACTTC	CASSPPNRDTRGETQYF
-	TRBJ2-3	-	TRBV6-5	TGTGCCAGCAGTTATGTAGCAGGGACAGATACGCAGTATTTT	CASSYVAGTDTQYF
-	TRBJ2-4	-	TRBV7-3	TGTGCCAGCAGCCCAGGGGACGCGTGGAACATTCAGTACTTC	CASSPGDAWNIQYF
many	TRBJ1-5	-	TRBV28	TGTGCCAGCAGTTTACACAATCAGCCCCAGCATTTT	CASSLHNQPQHF
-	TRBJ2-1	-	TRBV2	TGTGCCAGCAGGGGACAATGGTCTGAGCAGTTCTTC	CASRGQWSEQFF
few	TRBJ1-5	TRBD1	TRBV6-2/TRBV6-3	TGTGCCAGCAGTTACGACAGGGTGAAGGGGCCCCAGCATTTT	CASSYDRVKGPQHF
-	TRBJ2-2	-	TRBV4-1	TGCGCCAGCAGCCAAGCCAACAGCTTCACCGGGGAGCTGTTTTTT	CASSQANSFTGELFF
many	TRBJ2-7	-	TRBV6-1	TGTGCCAGCGCCCAATCGCCCTACGAGCAGTACTTC	CASAQSPYEQYF
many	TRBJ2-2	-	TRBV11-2	TGTGCCAGCAGTTGGCTAGCCGACACCGGGGAGCTGTTTTTT	CASSWLADTGELFF
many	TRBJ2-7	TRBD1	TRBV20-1	TGCAGTGCTAGTTTGGGACAGACTTACTACGAGCAGTACTTC	CSASLGQTYYEQYF
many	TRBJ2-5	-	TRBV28	TGTGCCAGCAGGTCCCGGACTGGGATCCTGGAGACCCAGTACTTC	CASRSRTGILETQYF
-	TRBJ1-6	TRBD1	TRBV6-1	TGTGCCGCGTGGGACAGGGATAATTCACCCCTCCACTTT	CAAWDRDNSPLHF
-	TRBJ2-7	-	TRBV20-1	TGCAGTGCGCGAGGGCGTTGGGAAAGGGAGCAGTACTTC	CSARGRWEREQYF
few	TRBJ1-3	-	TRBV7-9	TGTGCCAGCAGCTTACAACAGGAGATATATTTT	CASSLQQEIYF
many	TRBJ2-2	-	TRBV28	TGTGCCAGCGGTTATCGGGAGCTGTTTTTT	CASGYRELFF
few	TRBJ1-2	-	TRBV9	TGTGCCAGCAGCCCCGGTGGAACAGGACTTCCCTATGGCTACACCTTC	CASSPGGTGLPYGYTF
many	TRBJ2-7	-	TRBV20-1	TGCAGTGCTAGTCCCTTTTACGAGCAGTACTTC	CSASPFYEQYF
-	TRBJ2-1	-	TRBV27	TGTGCCAGCAGTTTGCCGCCTTGGCGGGCGGGGAACAATGAGCAGTTCTTC	CASSLPPWRAGNNEQFF
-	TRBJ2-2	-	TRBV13	TGTGCCAGCAGCCAAGGCAGGGGGGAGCTGTTTTTT	CASSQGRGELFF
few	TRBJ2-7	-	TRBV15	TGTGCCACCAGCAGAGATCTAAGCCAGACCCTCTTCTACGAGCAGTACTTC	CATSRDLSQTLFYEQYF
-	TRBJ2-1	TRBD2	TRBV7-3	TGTGCCAGCAGCTTAACGACTAGCGGACGATACAATGAGCAGTTCTTC	CASSLTTSGRYNEQFF
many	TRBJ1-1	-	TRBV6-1	TGTGCCAGCAGTGACCGGGACACGACGAACACTGAAGCTTTCTTT	CASSDRDTTNTEAFF
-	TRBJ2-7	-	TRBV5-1	TGCGCCAGCAGCTTTACCGGGCCATCATCCTACGAGCAGTACTTC	CASSFTGPSSYEQYF
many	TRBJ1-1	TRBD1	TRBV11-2	TGTGCCAGCAGCCAGGGGACAGGGGGCAGGTGGACTGAAGCTTTCTTT	CASSQGTGGRWTEAFF
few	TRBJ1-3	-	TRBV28	TGTGCCAGCCAAGACAGATTGTATGGAAACACCATATATTTT	CASQDRLYGNTIYF
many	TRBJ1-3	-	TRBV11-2	TGTGCCAACAAGATGGACATTTCTGGAAACACCATATATTTT	CANKMDISGNTIYF
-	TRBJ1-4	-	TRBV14	TGTGCCAGCAGTCCCGGGGCCCGTGCAACTAATGAAAAACTGTTTTTT	CASSPGARATNEKLFF
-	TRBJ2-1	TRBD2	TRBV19	TGTGCCAGTGGTATATGGGGACTAGCGGTCAATGAGCAGTTCTTC	CASGIWGLAVNEQFF
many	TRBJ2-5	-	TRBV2	TGTGCCAGCAGTGAACAAGGGACCGAGACCCAGTACTTC	CASSEQGTETQYF
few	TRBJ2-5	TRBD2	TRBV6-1	TGTGCCAGCAGCTCTGGGGACCTAGCGGGGCTTGGTAAAGAGACCCAGTACTTC	CASSSGDLAGLGKETQYF
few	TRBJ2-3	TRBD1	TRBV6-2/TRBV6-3	TGTGCCAGCAGTTACTCCGACAGGGTAACAGATACGCAGTATTTT	CASSYSDRVTDTQYF
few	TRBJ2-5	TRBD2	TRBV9	TGTGCCAGCAGCCCGAGACTAGCGGGCGACCAAGAGACCCAGTACTTC	CASSPRLAGDQETQYF
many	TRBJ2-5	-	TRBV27	TGTGCCAGCAGTTTACAGGATGGGGAGACCCAGTACTTC	CASSLQDGETQYF
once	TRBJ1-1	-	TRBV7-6	TGTGCCAGCAGCTTAGCGGCTTCCGGGCACACTGAAGCTTTCTTT	CASSLAASGHTEAFF